Given below is one TCR beta chain in context. The data stem from a study of blood T cell repertoires in COVID-19. Study background: Sites across the United States, Italy and Spain contributed samples from acute and convalescent COVID-19.

Study members were between roughly 18 and 100 years old and lived in fewer than 30 US regions. Donors in Cohort 3 who had recovered were those with two negative PCRs, healthcare professional clearance, or resolution of their symptoms. Authors' data handling: Amplification of reference gene primers provided the estimated nucleated cell counts. TCRdb keeps only in-frame clones here, not all; method: immunoSEQ multiplex PCR. V and J calls and clone size are those listed in that table; D and trimming were worked out from the DNA. The sample gives roughly 400,000 clones, roughly 91% of which show up once; less than 0.75% is in the top ten. The sequencing input was PBMCs or T cells enriched from blood (not recorded which). The clonotype originates from a man between 18 and 29 years old who had recovered from COVID-19.

The CDR3 DNA reads as TGCAGCGTTGTAGGGGGAAACCTCTATGGCTACACCTTC. It is translated as CSVVGGNLYGYTF. The V call is TRBV29-1, the J call TRBJ1-2, with a weak D call TRBD1 (6 bases). Per the germline V gene, CDR1 is SQVTM and CDR2 is ANQGSEA. Trimming cost V 4 bases and J 4 bases, with 13 bases left between them. The length of the CDR3 is 13 residues.